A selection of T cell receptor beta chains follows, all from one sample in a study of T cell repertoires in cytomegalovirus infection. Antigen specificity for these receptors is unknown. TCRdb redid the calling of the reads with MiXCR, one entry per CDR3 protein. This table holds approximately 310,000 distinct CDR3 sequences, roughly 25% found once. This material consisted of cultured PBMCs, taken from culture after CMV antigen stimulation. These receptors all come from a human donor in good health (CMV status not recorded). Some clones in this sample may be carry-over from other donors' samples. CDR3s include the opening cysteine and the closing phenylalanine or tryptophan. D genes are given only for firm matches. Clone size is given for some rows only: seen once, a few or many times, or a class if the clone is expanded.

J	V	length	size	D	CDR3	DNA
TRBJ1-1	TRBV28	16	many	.	CASSFSRGLINTEAFF	TGTGCCAGCAGTTTCAGCCGGGGGCTCATTAACACTGAAGCTTTCTTT
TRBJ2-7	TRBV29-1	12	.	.	CSVVGQINEQYF	TGCAGCGTGGTAGGACAGATAAACGAGCAGTACTTC
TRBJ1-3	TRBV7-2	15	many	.	CASSLVGGSGNTIYF	TGTGCCAGCAGCTTAGTGGGGGGCTCTGGAAACACCATATATTTT
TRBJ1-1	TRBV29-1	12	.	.	CSVTDGGTEAFF	TGCAGCGTGACGGACGGTGGCACTGAAGCTTTCTTT
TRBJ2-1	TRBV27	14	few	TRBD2	CASTRAGVINEQFF	TGTGCCAGCACCCGAGCGGGAGTTATTAATGAGCAGTTCTTC
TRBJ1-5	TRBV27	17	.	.	CASSLWGRGGIERPQHF	TGTGCCAGCAGTTTATGGGGTCGGGGGGGGATAGAACGGCCCCAGCATTTT
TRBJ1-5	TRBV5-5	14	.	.	CASSLTRGGQPQHF	TGTGCCAGCAGCCTTACCAGGGGAGGTCAGCCCCAGCATTTT
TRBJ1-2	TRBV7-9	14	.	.	CASSLSVRDGGYTF	TGTGCCAGCAGCTTAAGTGTCAGGGACGGCGGCTACACCTTC
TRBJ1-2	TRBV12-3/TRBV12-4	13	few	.	CASSPEEHYGYTF	TGTGCCAGCAGTCCCGAGGAGCACTATGGCTACACCTTC
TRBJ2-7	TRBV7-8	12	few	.	CASSLSVVEQYF	TGTGCCAGCAGCTTGTCGGTTGTAGAGCAGTACTTC
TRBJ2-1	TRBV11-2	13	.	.	CASSSSSLGEQFF	TGTGCCAGCAGCTCGAGTAGTTTGGGTGAGCAGTTCTTC
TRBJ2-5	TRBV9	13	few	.	CASSVWEEETQYF	TGTGCCAGCAGCGTATGGGAGGAAGAGACCCAGTACTTC
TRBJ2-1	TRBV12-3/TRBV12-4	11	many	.	CASSFFDEQFF	TGTGCCAGCAGTTTTTTCGATGAGCAGTTCTTC
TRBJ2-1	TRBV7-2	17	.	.	CASSLPPRIPYYNEQFF	TGTGCCAGCAGCTTACCCCCCAGGATACCCTACTACAATGAGCAGTTCTTC
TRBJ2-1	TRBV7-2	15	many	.	CASRYLGSRYTEQFF	TGTGCCAGCAGGTACCTGGGGAGTCGATATACTGAGCAGTTCTTC
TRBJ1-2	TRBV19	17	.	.	CASSILHRVGENYGYTF	TGTGCCAGTAGTATACTTCACAGGGTTGGTGAGAACTATGGCTACACCTTC
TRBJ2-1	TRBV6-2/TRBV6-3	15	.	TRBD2	CASTDPTSGYNEQFF	TGTGCCAGCACCGACCCGACTAGCGGTTACAATGAGCAGTTCTTC
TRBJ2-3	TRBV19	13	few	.	CASSRAGGDTQYF	TGTGCCAGTAGTAGGGCTGGGGGAGATACGCAGTATTTT
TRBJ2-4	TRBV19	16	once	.	CASSMASSGSQDIQYF	TGTGCCAGTAGTATGGCCTCGTCGGGGAGTCAGGACATTCAGTACTTC
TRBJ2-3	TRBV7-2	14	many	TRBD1	CASSSGQGKDTQYF	TGTGCCAGCAGCTCGGGACAGGGTAAAGATACGCAGTATTTT
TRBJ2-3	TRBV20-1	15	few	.	CSARGSQTSTDTQYF	TGCAGTGCTCGAGGGTCCCAGACTAGCACAGATACGCAGTATTTT
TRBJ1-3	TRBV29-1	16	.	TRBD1	CSVEARGQTSGNTIYF	TGCAGCGTTGAAGCCCGGGGACAGACCTCTGGAAACACCATATATTTT
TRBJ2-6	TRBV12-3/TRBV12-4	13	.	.	CASSGSWANVLTF	TGTGCCAGCAGTGGCTCCTGGGCCAACGTCCTGACTTTC
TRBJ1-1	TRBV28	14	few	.	CASSLLSGDTEAFF	TGTGCCAGCAGTTTATTAAGTGGGGACACTGAAGCTTTCTTT
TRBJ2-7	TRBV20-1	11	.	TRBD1	CSVGTVYEQYF	TGCAGTGTCGGGACAGTCTACGAGCAGTACTTC
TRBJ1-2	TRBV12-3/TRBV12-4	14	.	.	CASSFHGEDYGYTF	TGTGCCAGCAGCTTCCATGGGGAGGACTATGGCTACACCTTC
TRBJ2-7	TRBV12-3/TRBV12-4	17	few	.	CASSLQSFPAISYEQYF	TGTGCCAGCAGTTTACAATCGTTTCCGGCCATATCCTACGAGCAGTACTTC
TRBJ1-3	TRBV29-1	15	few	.	CSVEGGEMAGNTIYF	TGCAGCGTTGAAGGTGGGGAAATGGCTGGAAACACCATATATTTT
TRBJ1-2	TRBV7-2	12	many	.	CASSSYRVGYTF	TGTGCCAGCAGCAGTTACAGGGTTGGCTACACCTTC
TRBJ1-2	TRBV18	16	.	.	CASSIEGGAMNYGYTF	TGTGCCAGCTCCATCGAGGGGGGCGCTATGAACTATGGCTACACCTTC
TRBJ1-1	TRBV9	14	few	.	CASSVLPGDTEAFF	TGTGCCAGCAGCGTACTCCCCGGAGACACTGAAGCTTTCTTT
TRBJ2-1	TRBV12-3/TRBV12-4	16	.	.	CASRGGLLSSYNEQFF	TGTGCCAGCAGGGGGGGACTCCTAAGCTCCTACAATGAGCAGTTCTTC
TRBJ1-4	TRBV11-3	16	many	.	CASSLGGQTTNEKLFF	TGTGCCAGCAGCTTAGGAGGACAGACAACTAATGAAAAACTGTTTTTT
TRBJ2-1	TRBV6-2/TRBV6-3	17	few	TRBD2	CASRPTDTSGSYNEQFF	TGTGCCAGCAGACCCACAGACACTAGCGGCTCCTACAATGAGCAGTTCTTC
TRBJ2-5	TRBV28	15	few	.	CASSSPGANQETQYF	TGTGCCAGCAGTTCCCCGGGGGCCAATCAAGAGACCCAGTACTTC
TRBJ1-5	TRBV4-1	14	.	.	CASSQGGSNQPQHF	TGTGCCAGCAGCCAAGGAGGTAGCAATCAGCCCCAGCATTTT
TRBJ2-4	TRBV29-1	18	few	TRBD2	CSVAEVFRTSGRENIQYF	TGCAGCGTTGCCGAGGTATTCCGGACTAGCGGGAGGGAAAACATTCAGTACTTC